This record covers a single TCR beta chain. The antigen remains undetermined. Other DNA sequences in the same sample also yield this CDR3. The sample originates from a study of CD8+ T cells in alopecia areata. Study overall: Patients in the treated group were given tofacitinib by mouth, 5 to 10 mg twice a day.

Treatment meaning: oral pan-JAK inhibitor, 5-10 mg twice daily. V gave up 0 bases and J gave up 2 bases, with 5 bases separating them. Germline V gene data show CDR1 as SGHDT and CDR2 as YYEEEE. The CDR3 totals 13 residues. Findings and limits, study-wide: Clarity of TCR sharing across patients fell short of that in mice, possibly HLA-related.

Investigators isolated RNA and reverse transcribed it into cDNA to act as the sequencing template. Sequencing used immunoSEQ multiplex PCR; TCRdb keeps in-frame clones, though not all of them. The sample contains around 200,000 clones, roughly 53% of which appear only once. The chain uses TRBV5-6 and TRBJ1-2; D is undetermined. Here the sequenced sample was CD8+ T cells sorted from blood, taken at week 24, from a patient treated with tofacitinib. This sequence was found in a human donor with alopecia areata. The CDR3 region is CASSLGSNYGYTF. The CDR3 nucleotides are TGTGCCAGCAGCTTGGGTTCGAACTATGGCTACACCTTC.